This TCR beta chain derives from a study of molecular identifiers for immune sequencing clone quantification. This clonotype was seen more than once but under ten times. With V trimmed by 0 bases and J by 6 bases, 12 bases remained unmatched. Per the germline V gene, CDR1 is SGHTA and CDR2 is FQGNSA. The CDR3 is made up of 17 amino acids. TCRdb itself ran the PCR reads through MiXCR, one entry per CDR3 protein. The sample records approximately 630,000 distinct CDR3 sequences, roughly 27% being singletons. The chain employs TRBV7-2 and TRBJ2-7; 9 positions agree with TRBD2. What was sequenced was naive CD8+ T cells from blood, with Jurkat cell RNA spiked in. The sample's subset: FACS-sorted CD8+CD4-CCR7+CD45RA+ naive T cells. This TCR was sampled from a human donor in good health. Some libraries in this study had Jurkat cell RNA spiked in. CDR3 protein: CASSLAPGLANVLEQYF. As DNA, the CDR3 is TGTGCCAGCAGCTTAGCGCCAGGACTAGCGAACGTGCTCGAGCAGTACTTC.